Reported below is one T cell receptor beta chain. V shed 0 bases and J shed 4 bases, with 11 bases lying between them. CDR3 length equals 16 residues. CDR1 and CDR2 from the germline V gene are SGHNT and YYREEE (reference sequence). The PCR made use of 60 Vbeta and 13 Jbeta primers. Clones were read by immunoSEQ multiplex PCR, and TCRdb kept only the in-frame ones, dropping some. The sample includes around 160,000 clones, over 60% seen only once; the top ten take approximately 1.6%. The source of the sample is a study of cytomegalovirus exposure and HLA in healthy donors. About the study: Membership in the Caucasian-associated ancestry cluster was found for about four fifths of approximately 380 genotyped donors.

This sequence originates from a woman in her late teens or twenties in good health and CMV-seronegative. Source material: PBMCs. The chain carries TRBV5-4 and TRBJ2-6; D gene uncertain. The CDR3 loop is CASSLGGAEGANVLTF. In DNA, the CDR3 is TGTGCCAGCAGCTTGGGCGGTGCGGAAGGGGCCAACGTCCTGACTTTC.